These T cell receptor beta chains were read from a single sample in a study of regulatory and conventional T cells in breast cancer. TCRdb ran MiXCR on the PCR reads and lists one entry per CDR3 protein. The sample lists some 1,200 distinct CDR3 sequences; 35% to 50% were seen once. Sequencing was carried out using regulatory T cells from blood. The receptor source for this set is a female donor with breast cancer. Each CDR3 is given with its conserved first and last residue. The D gene is left open where the match is weak. Some rows have no size entry. The others give once, few or many, or a class for an expanded clone.

v_call	d_call	clone_size	j_call	cdr3_aa	cdr3_nt
TRBV3-1	.	.	TRBJ1-1	CAARGVNTEAFF	TGTGCCGCCCGTGGAGTGAACACTGAAGCTTTCTTT
TRBV5-1	.	.	TRBJ1-1	CASSLSQIRVTEAFF	TGCGCCAGCAGCTTGAGCCAGATAAGGGTTACTGAAGCTTTCTTT
TRBV4-1	TRBD2	large	TRBJ2-5	CASSQGLLAGAQETQYF	TGCGCCAGCAGCCAAGGATTACTAGCGGGGGCACAAGAGACCCAGTACTTC
TRBV20-1	.	.	TRBJ2-4	CSARVTSGSQGGKNIQYF	TGCAGTGCTAGAGTGACTTCGGGGAGTCAGGGTGGCAAAAACATTCAGTACTTC
TRBV7-3	.	.	TRBJ2-3	CASSPPGGTQYF	TGTGCCAGCAGCCCCCCGGGCGGCACGCAGTATTTT
TRBV6-6	TRBD2	.	TRBJ2-7	CASSYRREEGEQYF	TGTGCCAGCAGTTACCGGCGGGAGGAGGGCGAGCAGTACTTC
TRBV12-3/TRBV12-4	.	.	TRBJ2-3	CASSFAGFTDTQYF	TGTGCCAGCAGTTTCGCGGGGTTCACAGATACGCAGTATTTT
TRBV21-1	.	.	TRBJ2-7	CASSNADRDPEYF	TGTGCCAGCAGCAACGCCGACAGGGACCCGGAGTACTTC
TRBV20-1	.	few	TRBJ1-5	CSARPLDRTNQPQHF	TGCAGTGCTAGACCCTTGGACAGAACCAATCAGCCCCAGCATTTT
TRBV29-1	.	.	TRBJ2-5	CSARLIQETQYF	TGCAGCGCCCGACTGATACAAGAGACCCAGTACTTC
TRBV19	TRBD1	.	TRBJ1-3	CASSKVGQGTGNTIYF	TGTGCCAGTAGTAAGGTTGGACAGGGGACTGGAAACACCATATATTTT
TRBV6-1	.	large	TRBJ1-1	CASSETGNEAFF	TGTGCCAGCAGTGAGACGGGTAATGAAGCTTTCTTT
TRBV7-9	.	.	TRBJ2-1	CASSLMSGAKPYNEQFF	TGTGCCAGCAGCTTAATGTCGGGGGCCAAACCCTACAATGAGCAGTTCTTC
TRBV2	TRBD1	.	TRBJ1-3	CASSEGQIGNTTYF	TGTGCCAGCAGTGAGGGACAGATTGGAAACACCACATATTTT
TRBV12-5	TRBD1	few	TRBJ1-5	CASGATGAQPQHF	TGTGCTAGTGGGGCAACAGGGGCCCAGCCCCAGCATTTT
TRBV6-6	.	once	TRBJ1-3	CATIAGNTIYF	TGTGCCACCATAGCTGGAAACACCATATATTTT
TRBV2	.	.	TRBJ2-7	CASSVNSPTYEQYF	TGTGCCAGCAGTGTGAACAGCCCGACCTACGAGCAGTACTTC
TRBV5-1	.	.	TRBJ1-1	CASSFGFVRLNTEAFF	TGCGCCAGCAGCTTCGGTTTTGTCAGGCTGAACACTGAAGCTTTCTTT
TRBV18	TRBD1	large	TRBJ2-1	CASSPPTGVTHEQFF	TGTGCCAGCTCACCACCGACAGGGGTAACTCATGAGCAGTTCTTC
TRBV6-1	TRBD1	.	TRBJ2-1	CASKYGQGKNEQFF	TGTGCCAGCAAATACGGACAGGGTAAGAATGAGCAGTTCTTC
TRBV12-3/TRBV12-4	.	.	TRBJ1-2	CASSLTDYGYTF	TGTGCCAGCAGTCTGACAGACTATGGCTACACCTTC
TRBV20-1	TRBD1	.	TRBJ1-2	CSARVLGQVYGYTF	TGCAGTGCTAGAGTCCTGGGACAGGTGTATGGCTACACCTTC
TRBV14	TRBD2	few	TRBJ2-2	CASRRTSGTGELFF	TGTGCCAGCAGACGGACTAGCGGAACCGGGGAGCTGTTTTTT
TRBV14	.	few	TRBJ1-1	CASSRQDKVAAFF	TGTGCCAGCAGCCGACAGGATAAGGTTGCAGCTTTCTTT
TRBV5-1	.	.	TRBJ1-1	CASSPIGTWRNTEAFF	TGCGCCAGCAGCCCAATAGGGACTTGGAGGAACACTGAAGCTTTCTTT
TRBV12-3/TRBV12-4	.	.	TRBJ2-1	CASSLVRRDNEQFF	TGTGCCAGCAGTTTGGTCCGACGGGACAATGAGCAGTTCTTC
TRBV20-1	TRBD2	.	TRBJ2-1	CSARVAGLALNEQFF	TGCAGTGCTAGAGTGGCGGGACTAGCATTAAATGAGCAGTTCTTC
TRBV11-2	.	.	TRBJ2-7	CASSPDSYEQYF	TGTGCCAGCAGCCCGGACTCCTACGAGCAGTACTTC
TRBV20-1	TRBD1	few	TRBJ1-5	CSARQGGNNQPQHF	TGCAGTGCCCGACAGGGCGGTAACAATCAGCCCCAGCATTTT
TRBV7-9	.	.	TRBJ1-1	CASSSRTVGYTEAFF	TGTGCCAGCAGCTCCCGGACAGTAGGATACACTGAAGCTTTCTTT
TRBV11-2	.	.	TRBJ2-5	CASSTPAGVQETQYF	TGTGCCAGCAGCACCCCGGCAGGGGTCCAAGAGACCCAGTACTTC
TRBV7-7	.	few	TRBJ2-3	CASSSSGPTDTQYF	TGTGCTAGCAGCTCAAGCGGTCCCACAGATACGCAGTATTTT
TRBV5-6	.	.	TRBJ2-3	CASSSIADTLYF	TGTGCCAGCAGCTCCATAGCAGATACGCTGTATTTT
TRBV6-5	.	few	TRBJ2-3	CASEAEDYTDTQYF	TGTGCCAGCGAGGCCGAGGACTACACAGATACGCAGTATTTT
TRBV7-3	TRBD1	.	TRBJ1-2	CASSPDRVGYGYTF	TGTGCCAGCAGCCCGGACAGGGTAGGGTATGGCTACACCTTC
TRBV24-1	.	large	TRBJ2-1	CATSGTESSYNEQFF	TGTGCCACCAGCGGGACCGAGAGCTCCTACAATGAGCAGTTCTTC
TRBV28	.	.	TRBJ1-2	CAGSTDRLEGYTF	TGTGCCGGATCCACGGACAGACTCGAGGGCTACACCTTC
TRBV29-1	TRBD1	.	TRBJ2-5	CSVRVPGQGETQYF	TGCAGCGTTCGAGTTCCGGGACAGGGAGAGACCCAGTACTTC
TRBV6-5	TRBD1	.	TRBJ1-2	CASSPQGNLGYTF	TGTGCCAGCAGCCCACAGGGGAACCTGGGCTACACCTTC
TRBV15	.	.	TRBJ2-1	CATSAGLDNEQFF	TGTGCCACCAGCGCCGGCTTAGACAATGAGCAGTTCTTC
TRBV29-1	.	few	TRBJ2-1	CSFRPGQKSYNEQFF	TGCAGCTTTAGACCGGGACAAAAATCCTACAATGAGCAGTTCTTC
TRBV10-1	TRBD1	few	TRBJ1-1	CASSELRGRGNTEAFF	TGCGCCAGCAGTGAGCTCAGGGGGCGCGGGAACACTGAAGCTTTCTTT
TRBV11-2	.	few	TRBJ2-2	CASSFKVAGDGTGELSF	TGTGCCAGCAGCTTTAAGGTGGCCGGAGATGGAACCGGGGAGCTGTCTTTT